Listed below are T cell receptor beta chains from one sample, sequenced in a study of cytomegalovirus exposure and HLA in healthy donors. Generated by immunoSEQ multiplex PCR, the TCRdb table keeps only in-frame clones and is missing some. This sample carries some 170,000 clones, approximately 78% of them seen once, and the ten largest clones take over 2%. The sequenced sample consisted of PBMCs. Receptors originate from a human donor in good health. Each CDR3 is given with its conserved first and last residue. D genes are given only for firm matches. The listing skips clone size in some rows; elsewhere it reads once, few, many or a size class.

CDR3 DNA	CDR3 protein	clone size	V gene	D gene	J gene
TGTGCCAGCAGCTTCAGGGGAGACTCTGGAAACACCATATATTTT	CASSFRGDSGNTIYF	.	TRBV5-4	.	TRBJ1-3
TGTGCCAGCAGCGTAGGTTCCGGAGGCTATCAGCCCCAGCATTTT	CASSVGSGGYQPQHF	.	TRBV9	.	TRBJ1-5
TGTGCCAGCAGTTACTCGGGGACTGCGAACACCGGGGAGCTGTTTTTT	CASSYSGTANTGELFF	.	TRBV6-5	.	TRBJ2-2
TGCGCCAGCAGCCAAGTACCAGCGGGGGGCGAGACCCAGTACTTC	CASSQVPAGGETQYF	.	TRBV4-3	TRBD2	TRBJ2-5
TGTGCCAGTAGTATCTCAGTCAACACTGAAGCTTTCTTT	CASSISVNTEAFF	.	TRBV19	.	TRBJ1-1
TGTGCCAGCAGCGGCCACAGGGACACCGGGGAGCTGTTTTTT	CASSGHRDTGELFF	.	TRBV9	.	TRBJ2-2
TGTGCTAGTGGTTTAGGAGGGACCTACAATGAGCAGTTCTTC	CASGLGGTYNEQFF	.	TRBV12-5	.	TRBJ2-1
TGTGCCAGCAGCTTAATGGGACAGGCCTATGGCTACACCTTC	CASSLMGQAYGYTF	few	TRBV7-2	TRBD1	TRBJ1-2
TGTGCCAGCAGTGAAGCTCGACAGGCCTACGAGCAGTACTTC	CASSEARQAYEQYF	.	TRBV2	.	TRBJ2-7
TGTGCCAGCAGCACAGGGACAGAGGGAAAACTGTTTTTT	CASSTGTEGKLFF	.	TRBV7-2	TRBD1	TRBJ1-4
TGTGCCAGCAGCCAAGACGATGGGGCTGACTACAATGAGCAGTTCTTC	CASSQDDGADYNEQFF	.	TRBV4-2	.	TRBJ2-1
TGTGCCAGCAGCTTGGACAGGGGGCAACACGAGCAGTACTTC	CASSLDRGQHEQYF	.	TRBV5-4	TRBD1	TRBJ2-7
TGTGCCATCAGTAGCGGGGGGGTTGGGGAGCAGTACTTC	CAISSGGVGEQYF	few	TRBV10-3	TRBD2	TRBJ2-7
TGTGCCAGCAGGAAACAGGGGGGAGATGAAAAACTGTTTTTT	CASRKQGGDEKLFF	few	TRBV28	TRBD1	TRBJ1-4
TGCGCCAGCAGTCAATACCGGGGAAATAATTCACCCCTCCACTTT	CASSQYRGNNSPLHF	.	TRBV23-1	.	TRBJ1-6
TGTGCCTGGAGTGTAGGACAGGGCCCACAGTATTTT	CAWSVGQGPQYF	once	TRBV30	TRBD1	TRBJ2-3
TGCGCCAGCAGCCAAGGGGGACAGGGCGGGCAGCCCCAGCATTTT	CASSQGGQGGQPQHF	few	TRBV4-1	TRBD1	TRBJ1-5
TGTGCCAGCAGTTTATGGAACCCAGGACAGGGGGATAATTCACCCCTCCACTTT	CASSLWNPGQGDNSPLHF	.	TRBV27	TRBD1	TRBJ1-6
TGTGCCAGCAGCGTAGGCCCCGGACAGGGTGGTGAAGCTTTCTTT	CASSVGPGQGGEAFF	few	TRBV9	TRBD1	TRBJ1-1
TGCGCCAGCAGCGGGGGGGGGTCCTCCTACAATGAGCAGTTCTTC	CASSGGGSSYNEQFF	.	TRBV5-1	TRBD2	TRBJ2-1
TGTGCCAGCTCACCACGGGAGGACACCATATATTTT	CASSPREDTIYF	.	TRBV18	.	TRBJ1-3
TGTGCCAGCAGCCAGGACAGTTCCGAGCAGTACTTC	CASSQDSSEQYF	.	TRBV5-4	.	TRBJ2-7
TGTGCCAGCAGTTCCCTAGCGGGGGGGCGAAATGAGCAGTTCTTC	CASSSLAGGRNEQFF	.	TRBV6-5	TRBD2	TRBJ2-1
TGTGCTAGTGGCCCAGACAGGGGCGGGTCTAATGAAAAACTGTTTTTT	CASGPDRGGSNEKLFF	.	TRBV12-5	TRBD1	TRBJ1-4
TGTGCCAGCAGCCAAGGTGGAGGGAGACGCACAGATACGCAGTATTTT	CASSQGGGRRTDTQYF	.	TRBV14	.	TRBJ2-3
TGTGCCAGAAGCAAACGACAGGGGAACGATGAAAAACTGTTTTTT	CARSKRQGNDEKLFF	.	TRBV5-3	TRBD1	TRBJ1-4
TGTGCCAGTAGTTGGGCGGGGGCCGGCAATCAGCCCCAGCATTTT	CASSWAGAGNQPQHF	.	TRBV19	.	TRBJ1-5
TGTGCCTGGAGCGAAGGCGGGGTAGGAGGAAACACCATATATTTT	CAWSEGGVGGNTIYF	.	TRBV30	.	TRBJ1-3
TGCAGCGTGAAACCGACAGGGCACTCTGGAAGCACCATATATTTT	CSVKPTGHSGSTIYF	.	TRBV29-1	TRBD1	TRBJ1-3
TGTGCCAGCTCACCTTTGTTAAAGAACACCGGGGAGCTGTTTTTT	CASSPLLKNTGELFF	.	TRBV18	.	TRBJ2-2
TGTGCCAGCAGTGCAGGGACAGGGGGTGAAAAACTGTTTTTT	CASSAGTGGEKLFF	.	TRBV6-1	TRBD1	TRBJ1-4
TGCGCCAGCAGCCCACTAGCGACCAATGAGCAGTTCTTC	CASSPLATNEQFF	.	TRBV4-1	TRBD2	TRBJ2-1
TGCGCCAGCAGCCAAGCCATTGGCCGACCCCTCCACTTT	CASSQAIGRPLHF	.	TRBV4-3	.	TRBJ1-6
TGCAGTGCTAGAAATCGACAAGAGCAGTACTTC	CSARNRQEQYF	.	TRBV20-1	.	TRBJ2-7
TGCGCCAGCAGCCAAGATCGTCGGGGGACGTTACTCCACTTT	CASSQDRRGTLLHF	.	TRBV4-3	.	TRBJ1-6
TGTGCCTGGAGTGTACCTAGGACTAGCCCCGGGACAGATACGCAGTATTTT	CAWSVPRTSPGTDTQYF	.	TRBV30	TRBD2	TRBJ2-3
TGTGCCAGCAGCTTGACAGGGCTTCAGACCCAGTACTTC	CASSLTGLQTQYF	.	TRBV7-2	TRBD1	TRBJ2-5
TGTGCCAGCAGCCCCGTGGGGACGGGGGGGCCTGAGACCCAGTACTTC	CASSPVGTGGPETQYF	.	TRBV13	TRBD2	TRBJ2-5
TGTGCCAGTACCAATTCCGGGAACCAGCCCCAGCATTTT	CASTNSGNQPQHF	.	TRBV27	.	TRBJ1-5
TGTGCCAGCAGCTTAGCGCCGGAGACTAATGAAAAACTGTTTTTT	CASSLAPETNEKLFF	.	TRBV7-9	.	TRBJ1-4